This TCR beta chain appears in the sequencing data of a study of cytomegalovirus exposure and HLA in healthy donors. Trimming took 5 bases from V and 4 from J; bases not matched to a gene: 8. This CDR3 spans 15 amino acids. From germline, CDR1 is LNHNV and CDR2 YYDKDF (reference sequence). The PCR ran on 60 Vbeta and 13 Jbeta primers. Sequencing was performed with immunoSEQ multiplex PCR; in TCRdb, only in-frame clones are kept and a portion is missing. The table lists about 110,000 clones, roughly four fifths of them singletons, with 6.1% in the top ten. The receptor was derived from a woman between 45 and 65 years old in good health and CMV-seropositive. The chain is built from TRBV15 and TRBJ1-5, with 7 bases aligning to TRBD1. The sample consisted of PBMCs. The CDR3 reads CATSRQAGGNQPQHF. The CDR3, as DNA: TGTGCCACCAGCCGCCAGGCAGGGGGAAATCAGCCCCAGCATTTT.